These T cell receptor beta chains were read from a single sample in a study of T cell repertoires in cytomegalovirus infection. TCRdb analysed the reads with MiXCR anew, one entry per CDR3 protein. The sample consists of about 310,000 distinct CDR3 sequences, around 25% of them appearing once. Their antigen targets remain unknown. Sequencing was performed on cultured PBMCs, taken from culture after CMV antigen stimulation. Source of these receptors: a human donor in good health (CMV status not recorded). Some clones in this sample may be carry-over from other donors' samples. The CDR3 runs from the conserved cysteine through the conserved F or W. The D gene is left open where the match is weak. Not all rows give a size; the values are once, few, many and, for expanded clones, a class.

v_call	j_call	cdr3_length	clone_size	d_call	cdr3_nt	cdr3_aa
TRBV7-9	TRBJ1-5	13	many	-	TGTGCCAGCAGCTTGGGGATCCGAAATCCCCAGCATTTT	CASSLGIRNPQHF
TRBV7-2	TRBJ2-1	15	many	-	TGTGCCAGCAGCTTCACGGTGCAGGGAAACAATGAGCAGTTCTTC	CASSFTVQGNNEQFF
TRBV19	TRBJ1-6	16	-	-	TGTGCCAGTAAACGGTATCGGCAGGACTATAATTCACCCCTCCACTTT	CASKRYRQDYNSPLHF
TRBV19	TRBJ2-3	14	few	-	TGTGCCAGTAGTAAGGAAGCGGCGGAAGATACGCAGTATTTT	CASSKEAAEDTQYF
TRBV10-3	TRBJ2-5	14	few	TRBD2	TGTGCCATCAGTGAAACTAGCGGGGAAGAGACCCAGTACTTC	CAISETSGEETQYF
TRBV6-6	TRBJ1-2	15	few	-	TGTGCCAGCAGTTACTCGGTGATGGCCGGCGGAGGCTACACCTTC	CASSYSVMAGGGYTF
TRBV11-2	TRBJ2-3	16	few	-	TGTGCCAGCAGCTCTCCCTCACTAGGCCACCGGGATACGCAGTATTTT	CASSSPSLGHRDTQYF
TRBV2	TRBJ2-1	15	few	TRBD2	TGTGCCAGCAGTTTAGCGGGAGAACTTTACAATGAGCAGTTCTTC	CASSLAGELYNEQFF
TRBV7-3	TRBJ1-1	13	few	-	TGTGCCAGCAGCTCGGACAGTGGGACTGAAGCTTTCTTT	CASSSDSGTEAFF
TRBV7-2	TRBJ1-2	13	many	TRBD1	TGTGCCAGCAGCTGGGACAGGGACTATGGCTACACCTTC	CASSWDRDYGYTF
TRBV19	TRBJ1-1	14	few	TRBD1	TGTGCCAGTAGTACTTATGTAGGGACAGGTGAAGCTTTCTTT	CASSTYVGTGEAFF